The 27 T cell receptor beta chains given below trace back to one sample, sequenced in a study of OX40 agonist ivuxolimab in advanced cancers. Generated by immunoSEQ multiplex PCR, the TCRdb table keeps only in-frame clones and is missing some. The table has tens of thousands of clones, 81% seen once. The source material was CD4+ or CD8+ T cells sorted from blood, sampled in a trial of the OX40 agonist ivuxolimab. Every receptor here comes from an adult with an advanced solid tumor such as melanoma, head and neck, liver or kidney cancer.

This chain connects TRBV11-3 to TRBJ2-7; D ambiguous. The CDR3 has 18 amino acids. V was cut by 4 bases and J by 3 bases, with 25 bases left in between. In germline, CDR1 is SGHNT, CDR2 YENEEA. DNA of the CDR3: TGTGCCAGCAGCTCTCTCCCCCCGGATCCAAACACAGACTACGAGCAGTACTTC. Amino acid sequence: CASSSLPPDPNTDYEQYF.

In the case of this clone: This sample also contains other DNA sequences that code for the same CDR3. The CDR3 reads CASSVDPEGYGYTF. The CDR3 bases are TGTGCCAGCAGCGTAGACCCTGAGGGATATGGCTACACCTTC. The gene calls are TRBV9 and TRBJ1-2; D is ambiguous. There are 14 residues in the CDR3. V was trimmed by 0 bases and J by 5 bases, leaving 11 bases between them. CDR1 is SGDLS and CDR2 is YYNGEE in the germline V gene.

This chain joins TRBV4-1 and TRBJ1-1; TRBD1 agrees at 8 bases. The germline CDR1 and CDR2 sequences are MGHRA and YSYEKL. The CDR3 sequence is 16 residues long. After removal of 3 bases from V and 0 bases from J, the junction contained 6 bases not matched to a gene. The CDR3: CASSHSRTGLNTEAFF. DNA of the CDR3: TGCGCCAGCAGCCACTCGAGGACAGGGCTGAACACTGAAGCTTTCTTT.

The V gene is TRBV7-2, the J gene TRBJ2-3, with 8 bases identical to TRBD1. V dropped 3 bases and J dropped 2; count of bases not matched to a gene: 10. The CDR3 has 17 residues. Germline V lookup: CDR1 SGHTA, CDR2 FQGNSA. As DNA, the CDR3 is TGTGCCAGCAGCTTTCTCAGGGGGCGCGGGTTCACAGATACGCAGTATTTT. This encodes CASSFLRGRGFTDTQYF.

The rearrangement uses TRBV7-9 and TRBJ1-1; 7 bases line up with TRBD1. The germline V gene has CDR1 SEHNR and CDR2 FQNEAQ (reference sequence). The CDR3 contains 17 residues. With V trimmed by 4 bases and J by 5 bases, 16 bases remained unmatched. The CDR3 DNA sequence: TGTGCCAGCAGCTCTTGGGGGGACAGAGGGACCGAAACTGAAGCTTTCTTT. It is translated as CASSSWGDRGTETEAFF.

The chain joins TRBV5-5 to TRBJ1-3; D is perhaps TRBD1 (5 bases). V dropped 4 bases and J dropped 0 bases, with 23 bases sitting between them. The CDR3 covers 19 residues. Germline V gene lookup returns CDR1 SGHKS and CDR2 YYEKEE (reference sequence). CDR3 loop: CASSPSWRGANYSGNTIYF. CDR3 in DNA: TGTGCCAGCAGCCCGAGTTGGAGAGGGGCGAACTACTCTGGAAACACCATATATTTT.

This chain links TRBV6-1 with TRBJ1-1; the D is unclear. Deletions cut 6 bases from V and 4 bases from J, with 12 bases between. CDR1 MNHNS and CDR2 SASEGT come from the germline V gene. The CDR3 has 13 residues. CDR3 loop: CASSEDSGTEAFF. CDR3 nucleotide sequence: TGTGCCAGCAGCGAGGACTCGGGCACTGAAGCTTTCTTT.

The rearrangement uses TRBV19 and TRBJ1-6; D gene unclear. The CDR3 contains 15 residues. The germline V gene has CDR1 LNHDA and CDR2 SQIVND (reference sequence). V lost 5 bases, J lost 5 bases, and 13 bases lay in between. The chain's CDR3 is CASSSLPRDNSPLHF. The CDR3 region has the DNA TGTGCCAGTAGTTCCCTTCCTAGGGATAATTCACCCCTCCACTTT.

V and J are TRBV7-8 and TRBJ2-7; 11 positions agree with TRBD2. CDR1 and CDR2 from the germline V gene are SGHVS and FQNEAQ. V lost 1 base and J lost 4; bases outside the gene matches: 12. This CDR3 is built from 18 residues. The chain's CDR3 is CASSLGGVSLAGVYEQYF. For the CDR3, the DNA is TGTGCCAGCAGCTTAGGGGGGGTGTCACTAGCGGGAGTTTACGAGCAGTACTTC.

This chain joins TRBV7-2 and TRBJ2-2, with 10 bases fitting TRBD2. The CDR3 consists of 16 residues. Germline lookup yields CDR1 SGHTA and CDR2 FQGNSA. With V trimmed by 5 bases and J by 7 bases, 10 bases remained unmatched. CDR3 protein: CASSQSPAGGLGELFF. The CDR3 DNA is TGTGCCAGCAGCCAAAGTCCAGCGGGAGGGCTCGGGGAGCTGTTTTTT.

The V and J genes are TRBV5-1 and TRBJ1-6; D may be TRBD1 (5 bases). V was cut by 4 bases and J by 0 bases, with 11 bases left in between. Germline V gene sequence: CDR1 SGHRS, CDR2 YFSETQ. The CDR3 sequence is 16 residues long. CDR3 in amino acids: CASSAGPGSYNSPLHF. CDR3 nucleotide sequence: TGCGCCAGCAGCGCAGGGCCGGGCTCCTATAATTCACCCCTCCACTTT.

The rearrangement uses TRBV5-1 and TRBJ2-7; possible D gene TRBD1, 6 bases. Germline lookup yields CDR1 SGHRS and CDR2 YFSETQ. The CDR3 spans 14 residues. Trimming took off 0 bases at V and 2 bases at J, with 9 bases between the two ends. The CDR3 loop reads CASSLVTGPYEQYF. Written as DNA, the CDR3 is TGCGCCAGCAGCTTGGTTACAGGGCCCTACGAGCAGTACTTC.

The CDR3 nucleotides are TGTGCCAGCAGTTACTCGAAGGCTAGCGGCACAGATACGCAGTATTTT. Translated, it gives CASSYSKASGTDTQYF. V is TRBV6-6 and J is TRBJ2-3, with D possibly being TRBD2 (6 bases). The CDR3 sequence is 16 residues long. CDR1 MNHNY and CDR2 SVGAGI come from the germline V gene (reference sequence). Trimming stripped 0 bases from V and 1 base from J, with 11 bases between.

This clone was seen just once. V and J are TRBV7-3 and TRBJ2-1; 7 nucleotides line up with TRBD1. Germline V gene sequence: CDR1 SGHTA, CDR2 FQGTGA. The junction had 11 bases not matched to a gene; V was cut back by 5 bases and J by 4 bases. The CDR3 runs to 16 residues. CDR3 sequence reads: CASSLRGGANYNEQFF. CDR3 in DNA: TGTGCCAGCAGCCTCCGAGGGGGCGCAAATTACAATGAGCAGTTCTTC.

This chain connects TRBV9 to TRBJ2-3; 7 bases fit TRBD1. CDR1 and CDR2 from the germline V gene are SGDLS and YYNGEE. CDR3 size: 15 residues. The trim removed 4 bases at V and 2 bases at J, leaving 7 bases unmatched. CDR3 nucleotide sequence: TGTGCCAGCAGCCCGCGACAGGGAGCCACAGATACGCAGTATTTT. It is translated as CASSPRQGATDTQYF.

The chain uses TRBV6-5 and TRBJ1-5; tentatively, D is TRBD1 (5 bases). V gave up 3 bases and J gave up 6 bases, with 9 bases separating them. This CDR3 spans 13 amino acids. Germline CDR1 reads MNHEY; CDR2 reads SVGAGI. CDR3 amino acids: CASSYWDGQPQHF. As DNA, the CDR3 is TGTGCCAGCAGTTATTGGGACGGTCAGCCCCAGCATTTT.

About this clone itself: At the DNA level, this CDR3 is encoded by other sequences in the same sample as well. The rearrangement uses TRBV5-1 and TRBJ2-7; TRBD1 matches at 9 bases. Germline CDR1 is SGHRS and CDR2 is YFSETQ. The CDR3 is 14 residues long. V lost 2 bases, J lost 5 bases, and 5 bases stayed unmatched. The CDR3 region is CASSLGQGYHEQYF. DNA of the CDR3: TGCGCCAGCAGCTTAGGACAGGGGTACCACGAGCAGTACTTC.

The V gene is TRBV5-4, the J gene TRBJ2-7; D perhaps matches TRBD2 (6 bases). The V gene lost 4 bases and the J gene lost 1 base, with 12 bases spanning the gap. The length of the CDR3 is 14 residues. Looked up from germline, CDR1 is SGHNT and CDR2 is YYREEE (reference sequence). CDR3 amino acids: CASSPTSGSYEQYF. CDR3 nucleotide sequence: TGTGCCAGCAGCCCTACAAGCGGGTCCTACGAGCAGTACTTC.

The V gene is TRBV14, the J gene TRBJ1-2, with 7 bases aligning to TRBD1. Germline V gives CDR1 SGHDN, CDR2 FVKESK. This CDR3 contains 15 residues. The V gene end was trimmed by 4 bases and the J gene end by 8 bases; junction bases not matched to a gene: 13. The CDR3 region is CASSLPGTEMRGYTF. The DNA for the CDR3 is TGTGCCAGCAGCCTACCTGGGACAGAGATGCGCGGCTACACCTTC.

The rearrangement uses TRBV5-1 and TRBJ2-7, with D perhaps TRBD1 or TRBD2 (5 bases each). The germline V and J ends were trimmed by 3 bases and 2 bases, with 9 bases remaining between them. The CDR3 consists of 13 residues. In germline, CDR1 is SGHRS, CDR2 YFSETQ. CDR3 bases: TGCGCCAGCAGCTACACGGGACCCTACGAGCAGTACTTC. Protein product: CASSYTGPYEQYF. Combining the CDR3 with reference TRBV5-1 and TRBJ2-7 gives the whole variable domain KAGVTQTPRYLIKTRGQQVTLSCSPISGHRSVSWYQQTPGQGLQFLFEYFSETQRNKGNFPGRFSGRQFSNSRSEMNVSTLELGDSALYLCASSYTGPYEQYFGPGTRLTVT.

A few counts support this clone. This chain uses TRBV18 with TRBJ1-3, with a weak D call TRBD1 (6 bases). The CDR3 is made up of 15 amino acids. Trimming cost V 5 bases and J 0 bases, with 11 bases left between them. Germline-derived CDR1 and CDR2 are KGHSH and LQKENI. The CDR3 here is CASSWDTSSGNTIYF. CDR3 coding DNA: TGTGCCAGCTCATGGGACACAAGCTCTGGAAACACCATATATTTT.

The rearrangement links TRBV2 to TRBJ1-5, with D perhaps matching TRBD1 (5 bases). The V gene lost 6 bases and the J gene lost 4 bases, with 16 bases spanning the gap. The V gene's germline CDR1 is SNHLY and CDR2 FYNNEI. The CDR3 is 15 residues long. In nucleotides, the CDR3 is TGTGCCAGCAGGCAGGGACTTTCGAAGAATCAGCCCCAGCATTTT. This sequence encodes CASRQGLSKNQPQHF.

The rearrangement links TRBV14 to TRBJ2-5; D gene uncertain. The germline V and J ends were trimmed by 0 bases and 7 bases, with 6 bases remaining between them. The length of the CDR3 is 12 residues. In germline, CDR1 is SGHDN, CDR2 FVKESK. The CDR3 loop reads CASSQDRTTQYF. CDR3 sequence (DNA): TGTGCCAGCAGCCAAGATAGAACGACCCAGTACTTC.

The V gene is TRBV18, the J gene TRBJ2-1; D perhaps matches TRBD1 (6 bases). This CDR3 is built from 15 residues. Trimming stripped 5 bases from V and 1 base from J, with 12 bases between. The germline V gene has CDR1 KGHSH and CDR2 LQKENI. The CDR3 sequence: CASSNRVRSYNEQFF. As DNA, the CDR3 is TGTGCCAGCTCAAACAGGGTTCGGTCCTACAATGAGCAGTTCTTC.

This sequence joins TRBV5-6 and TRBJ2-5; tentatively, D is TRBD2 (6 bases). The CDR3 is made up of 12 amino acids. The V end was cut by 4 bases, the J end by 7 bases, with 11 bases between. Germline V lookup: CDR1 SGHDT, CDR2 YYEEEE. The CDR3 DNA is TGTGCCAGCAGCAAGGCCGGGGGGACCCAGTACTTC. It codes for CASSKAGGTQYF.

The chain recombines TRBV6-5 with TRBJ2-7; 7 nucleotides match TRBD2. This CDR3 spans 13 amino acids. Germline V gene sequence: CDR1 MNHEY, CDR2 SVGAGI. The V segment lost 6 bases and the J segment 0 bases; nucleotides outside the gene matches: 2. The CDR3 nucleotides are TGTGCCAGCAGCGGCGGGAGCTCCTACGAGCAGTACTTC. Encoded protein: CASSGGSSYEQYF.

In DNA, the CDR3 is TGTGCCAGCGGGGGCGGGACAAACCAAGAGACCCAGTACTTC. This gives the protein CASGGGTNQETQYF. V is TRBV2 and J is TRBJ2-5; the D gene could be TRBD1 or TRBD2 (6 bases each). V shed 8 bases and J shed 0 bases, with 13 bases lying between them. This CDR3 has 14 residues. Looked up from germline, CDR1 is SNHLY and CDR2 is FYNNEI.